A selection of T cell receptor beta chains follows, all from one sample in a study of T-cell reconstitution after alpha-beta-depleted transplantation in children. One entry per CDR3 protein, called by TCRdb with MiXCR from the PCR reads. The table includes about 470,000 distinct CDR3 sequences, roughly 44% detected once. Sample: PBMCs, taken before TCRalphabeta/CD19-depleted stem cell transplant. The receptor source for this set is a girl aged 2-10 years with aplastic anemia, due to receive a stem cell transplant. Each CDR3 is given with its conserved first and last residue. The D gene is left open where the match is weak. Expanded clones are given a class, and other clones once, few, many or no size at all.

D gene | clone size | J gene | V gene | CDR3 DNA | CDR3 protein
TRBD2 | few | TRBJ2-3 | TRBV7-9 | TGTGCCAGCAGCATAGGACTAGCGGGAATAGATACGCAGTATTTT | CASSIGLAGIDTQYF
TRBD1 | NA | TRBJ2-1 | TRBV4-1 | TGCGCCAGCAGCGTATTGGGACAGGGGTTCAATGAGCAGTTCTTC | CASSVLGQGFNEQFF
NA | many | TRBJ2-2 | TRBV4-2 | TGTGCCAGCAGCCAAGATATGGCGGGGGAGCTGTTTTTT | CASSQDMAGELFF
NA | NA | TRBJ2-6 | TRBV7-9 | TGTGCCAGCCACCTTACCGGGGCCAACGTCCTGACTTTC | CASHLTGANVLTF
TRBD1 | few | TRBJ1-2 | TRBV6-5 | TGTGCCAGCAGTTACTCCTCCGGGACAGGGTACGGCTACACCTTC | CASSYSSGTGYGYTF
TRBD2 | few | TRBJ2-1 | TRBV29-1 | TGCAGCGTTGACCACGGGACTAGCGGTCCCTACAATGAGCAGTTCTTC | CSVDHGTSGPYNEQFF
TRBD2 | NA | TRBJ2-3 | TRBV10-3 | TGTGCCATCAGTGAGGACCAGCGGGGAGATACGCAGTATTTT | CAISEDQRGDTQYF
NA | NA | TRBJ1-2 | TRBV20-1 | TGCAGTGCTCGACCCGGAGGGGGAGGCTACACCTTC | CSARPGGGGYTF
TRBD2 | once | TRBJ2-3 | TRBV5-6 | TGTGCCAGCAGCTTGTGGAGCGGGGCCCTCACAGATACGCAGTATTTT | CASSLWSGALTDTQYF
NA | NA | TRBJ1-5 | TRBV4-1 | TGCGCCAGCAGCCTAAGTAGGGCCTATAATCAGCCCCAGCATTTT | CASSLSRAYNQPQHF
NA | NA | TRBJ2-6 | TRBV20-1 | TGCAGCCCAGGGGGGTCTGGGGCCAACGTCCTGACTTTC | CSPGGSGANVLTF
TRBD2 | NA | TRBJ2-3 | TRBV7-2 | TGTGCCAGCAGCTTAGCGAATCAGCGGGGGGCCATTAGCACAGATACGCAGTATTTT | CASSLANQRGAISTDTQYF
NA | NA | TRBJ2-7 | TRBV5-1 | TGCGCCAGCAGCTTGGCCACGGGGCCGGGGTTGAACGAGCAGTACTTC | CASSLATGPGLNEQYF